This T cell receptor beta chain was found in a study of control samples from healthy donors and cancer patients. The CDR3 has 18 amino acids. The germline CDR1 and CDR2 sequences are MGHDK and SYGVNS. V shed 3 bases, J shed 4 bases, and the junction held 14 bases outside the gene matches. The assay was immunoSEQ multiplex PCR, and TCRdb's table has in-frame clones only and misses some. The sample contains 110,000 to 150,000 clones, around nine tenths of which appear only once. This clone has only one observation. The sequencing sample was made of blood. The receptor was isolated from a man aged 25-40 years in good health. V and J are TRBV25-1 and TRBJ2-2; the match to TRBD1 covers 7 bases. The CDR3 is CASSDSTPGTVGTGELFF. For the CDR3, the DNA is TGTGCCAGCAGTGATAGCACCCCCGGGACAGTGGGCACCGGGGAGCTGTTTTTT.